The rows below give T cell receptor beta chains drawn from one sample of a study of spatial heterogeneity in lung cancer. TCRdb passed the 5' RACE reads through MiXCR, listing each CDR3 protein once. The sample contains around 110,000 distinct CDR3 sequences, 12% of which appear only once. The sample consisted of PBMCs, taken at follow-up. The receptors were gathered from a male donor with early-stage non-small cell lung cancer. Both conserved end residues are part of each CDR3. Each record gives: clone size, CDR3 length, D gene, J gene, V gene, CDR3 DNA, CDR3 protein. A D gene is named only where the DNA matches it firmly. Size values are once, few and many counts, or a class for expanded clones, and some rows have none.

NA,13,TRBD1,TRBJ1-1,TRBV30,TGTGCCTGGGCGGGACAGGCGAACACTGAAGCTTTCTTT,CAWAGQANTEAFF
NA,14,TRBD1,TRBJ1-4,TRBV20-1,TGCAGTGCTACCCGGGACAGGGTAGATGAAAAACTGTTTTTT,CSATRDRVDEKLFF
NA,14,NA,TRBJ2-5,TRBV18,TGTGCCAGCTCACCACCGTCTAGCTCAGAGACCCAGTACTTC,CASSPPSSSETQYF
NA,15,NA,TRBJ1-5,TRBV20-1,TGCAGTGCTAGGATAGGACGGGCCCACAATCAGCCCCAGCATTTT,CSARIGRAHNQPQHF
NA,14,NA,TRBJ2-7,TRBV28,TGTGCCAGCAGTCCTCGTGGGGGCTCCTACGAGCAGTACTTC,CASSPRGGSYEQYF
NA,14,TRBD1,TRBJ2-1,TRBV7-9,TGTGCCAGCAGCCCCTGGGACAGGGGACCGGGGGAGTTCTTC,CASSPWDRGPGEFF
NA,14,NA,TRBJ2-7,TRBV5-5,TGTGCCAGCAGCTTAACGACTCTTTTCTACGAGCAGTACTTC,CASSLTTLFYEQYF
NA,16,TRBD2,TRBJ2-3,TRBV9,TGTGCCAGCAGCGCGGCCGGGGGGGGAGGCACAGATACGCAGTATTTT,CASSAAGGGGTDTQYF
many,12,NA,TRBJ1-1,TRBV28,TGTGCCAGCAGTTTATTGAACACTGAAGCTTTCTTT,CASSLLNTEAFF
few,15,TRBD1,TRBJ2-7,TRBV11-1,TGTGCCAGCAGCCTGACCGGGACAGGGGGCCACGAGCAGTACTTC,CASSLTGTGGHEQYF
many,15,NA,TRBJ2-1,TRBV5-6,TGTGCCAGCAGCTTTGCGGGGACACCGAACAATGAGCAGTTCTTC,CASSFAGTPNNEQFF
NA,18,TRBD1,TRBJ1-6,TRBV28,TGTGCCAGCACCTGGGACAGGGGCACCTCCTCCTATAATTCACCCCTCCACTTT,CASTWDRGTSSYNSPLHF
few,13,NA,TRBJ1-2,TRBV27,TGTGCCAGCAGTACCAGGTCCGGCTATGGCTACACCTTC,CASSTRSGYGYTF
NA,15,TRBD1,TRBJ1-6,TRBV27,TGTGCCAGCAGTTCGAGACAGGGTACGAATTCACCCCTCCACTTT,CASSSRQGTNSPLHF
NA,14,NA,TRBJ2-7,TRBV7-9,TGTGCCAGCAGCTTAGCGGGGGCCCCCTACGAGCAGTACTTC,CASSLAGAPYEQYF
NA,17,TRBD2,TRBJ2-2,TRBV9,TGTGCCAGCAGCACCCGAACGGGACTAACGAACACCGGGGAGCTGTTTTTT,CASSTRTGLTNTGELFF
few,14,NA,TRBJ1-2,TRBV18,TGTGCCAGCTCACCCTTCCGCGAGGACTATGGCTACACCTTC,CASSPFREDYGYTF
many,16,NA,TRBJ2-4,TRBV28,TGTGCCAGCAGTTTATACCGCTACCGGGGACAAAACATTCAGTACTTC,CASSLYRYRGQNIQYF
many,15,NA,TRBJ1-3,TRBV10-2,TGCGCCAGCAGGGGAGGCGGGAGCTCTGGAAACACCATATATTTT,CASRGGGSSGNTIYF
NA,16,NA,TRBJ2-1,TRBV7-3,TGTGCCAGCAGCTCCTGGGGGGTCACACCCTACAATGAGCAGTTCTTC,CASSSWGVTPYNEQFF
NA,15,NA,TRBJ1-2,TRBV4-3,TGCGCCAGCAGCCAAGATGGTAAGGGGAACTATGGCTACACCTTC,CASSQDGKGNYGYTF
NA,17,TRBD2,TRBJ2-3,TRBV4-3,TGCGCCAGCAGCCAAGATGGAGCGGGACGTCGCACAGATACGCAGTATTTT,CASSQDGAGRRTDTQYF
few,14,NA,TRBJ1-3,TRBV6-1,TGTGCCAGCAGTGATCCCCGAGGGGGAAACACCATATATTTT,CASSDPRGGNTIYF
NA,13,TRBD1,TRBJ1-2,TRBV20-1,TGCAGTGCTTTACAACAGGGGAACTATGGCTACACCTTC,CSALQQGNYGYTF
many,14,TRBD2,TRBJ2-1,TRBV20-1,TGCAGTGCTCGGAGGAGCGGGGGGTTGAATGAGCAGTTCTTC,CSARRSGGLNEQFF
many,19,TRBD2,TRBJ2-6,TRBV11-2,TGTGCCAGCAGCTCCCGCGGGACTAAAATCAGCTCTGGGGCCAACGTCCTGACTTTC,CASSSRGTKISSGANVLTF
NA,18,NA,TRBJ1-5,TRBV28,TGTGCCAGCAGTTTAGATCGGCGGCGGGGATCTGGCAATCAGCCCCAGCATTTT,CASSLDRRRGSGNQPQHF
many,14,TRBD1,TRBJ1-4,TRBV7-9,TGTGCCAGCAGCGGTGTGGACAGGGTTGAAAAACTGTTTTTT,CASSGVDRVEKLFF
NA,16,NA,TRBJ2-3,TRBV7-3,TGTGCCAGCAGCCCCCGGGGTCTCGAAACCCCAGATACGCAGTATTTT,CASSPRGLETPDTQYF